Here is one T cell receptor (beta chain) with its context. Its antigen is not identified. This sample stems from a study of T-cell memory formation after mild COVID-19. TCRdb analysed the 5' RACE reads with MiXCR anew, one entry per CDR3 protein. The sample has 200,000 or so distinct CDR3 sequences, around 8.8% seen once. J gave up 2 bases and V 5 bases, and 8 bases lay outside the gene matches. The CDR3 runs 15 residues. General study points: Contracting CD4+ clones lay largely in CM and EM, with CD8+ ones residing in EMRA. Day 15 to 85 contracting clones showed balanced CD4/CD8; day 15 to 37 expanders favored CD4+.

Sequences were obtained from PBMCs or a T cell subset sorted from them (not recorded which). The clonotype comes from a man aged 18 to 29 who had mild COVID-19 (a few samples of this study predate the infection). Cell type and time point are not known. The chain carries TRBV12-3 or TRBV12-4 and TRBJ1-2; TRBD1 matches 7 bases. The CDR3 spells CASSPGTARNYGYTF. The CDR3 nucleotides are TGTGCCAGCAGTCCCGGGACAGCGAGAAACTATGGCTACACCTTC.